This T cell receptor beta chain was recorded in a study of blood T cell repertoires in COVID-19. Turning to the study itself: PBMCs, B-cell-depleted T cells, or T cells were the source of the cDNA or gDNA that made up the material.

The CDR3 totals 13 residues. Germline loops: CDR1 SGHTA, CDR2 FQGNSA. V lost 3 bases to trimming and J lost 11 bases, with 15 bases between them. Sequenced by immunoSEQ multiplex PCR; TCRdb stores in-frame clones only, minus some. The sample holds around 100,000 clones, 92% seen once. Followed over time, Seattle patients had been enrolled while infection was active. The V gene is TRBV7-2, the J gene TRBJ2-3, with D unclear. Sequencing used peripheral blood. The receptor was isolated from a woman aged 50 to 65 with COVID-19, enrolled during active disease. The CDR3 nucleotides read TGTGCCAGCAGCTTCCCGGGTGCTGGTGGGCAGTATTTT. This codes for CASSFPGAGGQYF.